Following are 3 T cell receptor beta chains from one sample sequenced in a study of T cells after yellow fever vaccination. A single record per CDR3 protein comes from TCRdb applying MiXCR to the 5' RACE reads. Here the sample spans roughly 170,000 distinct CDR3 sequences, approximately 6% being singletons. The sequences come from CD4+ T cells sorted from PBMCs, collected on the day of the first yellow fever vaccination. All receptors come from a man between 18 and 29 years old who received the YFV17D yellow fever vaccine.

This clonotype was detected many times. The rearrangement links TRBV11-2 to TRBJ2-3; TRBD2 matches 8 bases. Per the germline V gene, CDR1 is SGHAT and CDR2 is FQNNGV. This CDR3 comprises 17 residues. After removal of 3 bases from V and 0 bases from J, the junction contained 8 bases not matched to a gene. The DNA for the CDR3 is TGTGCCAGCAGCTTCGCAAAGACGGGAGGGAGCACAGATACGCAGTATTTT. Translated, it gives CASSFAKTGGSTDTQYF.

J is TRBJ2-7 and V is TRBV6-2 or TRBV6-3; tentatively, D is TRBD2 (5 bases). The germline V and J ends were trimmed by 2 bases and 6 bases, with 20 bases remaining between them. The germline V gene has CDR1 MNHEY and CDR2 SVGEGT. This CDR3 region has 16 residues. In DNA, the CDR3 is TGTGCCAGCAGTTACGCGATCCGGGATAGGGATGGCGAGCAGTACTTC. Its protein is CASSYAIRDRDGEQYF.

This clonotype was seen at least ten times. The rearrangement uses TRBV4-3 and TRBJ2-1, with 7 bases identical to TRBD2. Per germline, CDR1 LGHNA and CDR2 YSLEER. CDR3 length equals 14 residues. V shed 5 bases and J 8 bases; nucleotides not matched to a gene: 9. The CDR3 nucleotides read TGCGCCAGCAGCACGGAACGAGGGAGGGATGAGCAGTTCTTC. Protein sequence: CASSTERGRDEQFF.